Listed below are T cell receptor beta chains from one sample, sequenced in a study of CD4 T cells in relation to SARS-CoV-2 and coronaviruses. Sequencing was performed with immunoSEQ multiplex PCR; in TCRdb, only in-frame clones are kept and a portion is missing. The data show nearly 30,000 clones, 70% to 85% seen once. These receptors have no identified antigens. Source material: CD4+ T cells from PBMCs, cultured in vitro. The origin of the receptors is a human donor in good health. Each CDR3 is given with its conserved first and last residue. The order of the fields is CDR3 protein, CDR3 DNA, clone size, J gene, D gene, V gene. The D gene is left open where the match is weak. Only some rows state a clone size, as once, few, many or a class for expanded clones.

CDR3: CASSLAGTSGRGEQFF; DNA: TGTGCCAGCAGCTTAGCCGGGACTAGCGGGCGGGGTGAGCAGTTCTTC; size: once; J: TRBJ2-1; D: TRBD2; V: TRBV7-9
CDR3: CASSFRPGPGDEQFF; DNA: TGTGCCAGCAGCTTCCGTCCGGGGCCTGGGGATGAGCAGTTCTTC; size: -; J: TRBJ2-1; D: -; V: TRBV7-2
CDR3: CASQQVLKGETQYF; DNA: TGTGCCAGCCAGCAGGTCCTTAAGGGGGAGACCCAGTACTTC; size: -; J: TRBJ2-5; D: -; V: TRBV3-1/TRBV3-2
CDR3: CSVGGQGVQPQHF; DNA: TGCAGCGTGGGGGGACAGGGAGTTCAGCCCCAGCATTTT; size: once; J: TRBJ1-5; D: TRBD1; V: TRBV29-1
CDR3: CASSNVRNSPLHF; DNA: TGTGCCAGCAGTAATGTCAGGAATTCACCCCTCCACTTT; size: -; J: TRBJ1-6; D: -; V: TRBV6-2/TRBV6-3
CDR3: CASSLEQGGNTEAFF; DNA: TGTGCCAGCAGCTTGGAACAGGGGGGGAACACTGAAGCTTTCTTT; size: -; J: TRBJ1-1; D: TRBD1; V: TRBV7-2
CDR3: CASSSRGRAETQYF; DNA: TGTGCCAGCAGCTCAAGAGGTAGGGCCGAGACCCAGTACTTC; size: -; J: TRBJ2-5; D: -; V: TRBV13
CDR3: CASSQDRPYEQYF; DNA: TGCGCCAGCAGCCAAGATCGTCCCTACGAGCAGTACTTC; size: -; J: TRBJ2-7; D: -; V: TRBV4-3
CDR3: CATSAMSGLGTEAFF; DNA: TGTGCCACCAGCGCCATGAGTGGATTAGGGACTGAAGCTTTCTTT; size: -; J: TRBJ1-1; D: -; V: TRBV15
CDR3: CASSSGGAARFF; DNA: TGTGCCAGCAGCTCGGGGGGCGCGGCGAGGTTTTTT; size: -; J: TRBJ1-4; D: -; V: TRBV11-2
CDR3: CASSLAGASGDEQFF; DNA: TGTGCCAGCAGCTTGGCGGGAGCGTCAGGGGATGAGCAGTTCTTC; size: -; J: TRBJ2-1; D: -; V: TRBV5-4
CDR3: CASSFFFLGDSEQYF; DNA: TGTGCCAGCAGCTTCTTTTTTCTGGGGGACAGCGAGCAGTACTTC; size: once; J: TRBJ2-7; D: TRBD1; V: TRBV7-8
CDR3: CASSLGSGTAGETQYF; DNA: TGTGCCAGCAGCTTAGGTAGCGGGACAGCCGGGGAGACCCAGTACTTC; size: -; J: TRBJ2-5; D: -; V: TRBV13
CDR3: CASNPRFGREEGQTQYF; DNA: TGTGCCAGCAACCCCCGGTTCGGCAGGGAAGAAGGACAGACCCAGTACTTC; size: once; J: TRBJ2-5; D: -; V: TRBV5-6
CDR3: CASSRGGGTGNEAFF; DNA: TGTGCCAGCAGCCGGGGTGGTGGGACAGGGAATGAAGCTTTCTTT; size: -; J: TRBJ1-1; D: TRBD1; V: TRBV5-4
CDR3: CASRRDRRSYEQYF; DNA: TGTGCCAGCAGGCGGGACAGGAGATCCTACGAGCAGTACTTC; size: few; J: TRBJ2-7; D: TRBD1; V: TRBV7-2
CDR3: CAIRATGGLSGNTIYF; DNA: TGTGCCATCCGAGCAACAGGCGGCCTCTCTGGAAACACCATATATTTT; size: -; J: TRBJ1-3; D: -; V: TRBV10-3
CDR3: CASRMGPPGELFF; DNA: TGTGCCAGCAGGATGGGTCCCCCCGGGGAGCTGTTTTTT; size: -; J: TRBJ2-2; D: -; V: TRBV12-3/TRBV12-4